One sample yielded the 26 T cell receptor beta chains listed below, sequenced in a study of blood T cell repertoires in COVID-19. Sequencing used immunoSEQ multiplex PCR; TCRdb keeps in-frame clones, though not all of them. Of 150,000 to 200,000 clones in the sample, around 83% were seen once. The specimen was peripheral blood. The receptors originated from a man aged 18 to 29 with acute or convalescent COVID-19.

This clone showed up just once. The chain uses TRBV20-1 and TRBJ2-7; D remains unclear. This CDR3 has 15 amino acids. CDR1 is DFQATT and CDR2 is SNEGSKA in the germline V gene (reference sequence). V was clipped by 3 bases and J by 1 base, with 16 bases between them. CDR3 protein: CSASLPLAQSYEQYF. The CDR3 coding sequence is TGCAGTGCTAGTCTCCCTCTCGCCCAGTCCTACGAGCAGTACTTC.

The chain recombines TRBV27 with TRBJ1-5, with 10 bases fitting TRBD1. This CDR3 has 15 residues. In germline, CDR1 is MNHEY, CDR2 SMNVEV (reference sequence). J gave up 2 bases and V 5 bases, and 3 bases lay outside the gene matches. CDR3: CASSPDRGRNQPQHF. The CDR3 bases are TGTGCCAGCAGTCCCGACAGGGGGCGCAATCAGCCCCAGCATTTT.

The chain has TRBV18 and TRBJ1-2; 7 nucleotides align to TRBD1. Germline CDR1 and CDR2: KGHSH and LQKENI. The CDR3 extends over 13 amino acids. Losses at the gene ends were 3 bases for V and 4 bases for J; bases not matched to a gene: 2. The CDR3 DNA follows: TGTGCCAGCTCACCCGGGACAGTCTATGGCTACACCTTC. Protein sequence: CASSPGTVYGYTF.

This clone has just a few counts. The chain recombines TRBV19 with TRBJ1-5; no firm D call. Germline V gene data show CDR1 as LNHDA and CDR2 as SQIVND (reference sequence). V was cut by 5 bases and J by 1 base, with 6 bases left in between. The CDR3 runs to 13 residues. Written as DNA, the CDR3 is TGTGCCAGTAGTGTGGGCAGCAATCAGCCCCAGCATTTT. This codes for CASSVGSNQPQHF.

The gene calls are TRBV9 and TRBJ2-1, with D maybe TRBD2 (6 bases). Trimming stripped 6 bases from V and 8 bases from J, with 18 bases between. The CDR3 sequence is 14 residues long. CDR1 SGDLS and CDR2 YYNGEE come from the germline V gene. The CDR3 bases are TGTGCCAGCACCCCTGGAGGGGCAAGGGATGAGCAGTTCTTC. Translation gives CASTPGGARDEQFF.

The V call is TRBV5-1, the J call TRBJ2-3; no firm D call. Trimming stripped 0 bases from V and 6 bases from J, with 8 bases between. There are 13 residues in the CDR3. Germline V gene lookup returns CDR1 SGHRS and CDR2 YFSETQ. This chain's CDR3 is CASSLGFEDTQYF. Written as DNA, the CDR3 is TGCGCCAGCAGCTTGGGATTCGAGGATACGCAGTATTTT.

The gene calls are TRBV27 and TRBJ1-6; 9 bases are a match to TRBD1. Germline loops: CDR1 MNHEY, CDR2 SMNVEV (reference sequence). The CDR3 extends over 15 amino acids. Germline trimming cut 0 bases from V and 7 bases from J; bases unmatched to any gene: 1. CDR3 region: CASSLSTGGNSPLHF. The CDR3, as DNA: TGTGCCAGCAGTTTATCGACAGGGGGGAATTCACCCCTCCACTTT.

This chain uses TRBV19 with TRBJ2-1; 8 positions match TRBD2. Trimming cost V 2 bases and J 5 bases; bases outside gene matches: 2. This CDR3 is 14 amino acids long. Germline CDR1 is LNHDA and CDR2 is SQIVND (reference sequence). CDR3 loop: CASSILAGNNEQFF. The CDR3 DNA follows: TGTGCCAGTAGTATATTAGCGGGGAACAATGAGCAGTTCTTC.

The rearrangement links TRBV5-1 to TRBJ2-5; the D gene is possibly TRBD2 (5 bases). V was trimmed by 7 bases and J by 5 bases, leaving 18 bases between them. The CDR3 is 14 residues long. Germline lookup yields CDR1 SGHRS and CDR2 YFSETQ. The CDR3 DNA reads as TGCGCCAGCCTCCCGGGTCTAGCTGACGAGACCCAGTACTTC. This translates into CASLPGLADETQYF. The full variable domain, completed using reference TRBV5-1 and TRBJ2-5, is KAGVTQTPRYLIKTRGQQVTLSCSPISGHRSVSWYQQTPGQGLQFLFEYFSETQRNKGNFPGRFSGRQFSNSRSEMNVSTLELGDSALYLCASLPGLADETQYFGPGTRLLVL.

The chain links TRBV14 to TRBJ2-5; D uncertain. V was shortened by 1 base and J by 5 bases, with 8 bases between the two germline ends. The CDR3 length is 13 residues. Per germline, CDR1 SGHDN and CDR2 FVKESK. The CDR3 protein is CASSQVLRETQYF. CDR3 DNA: TGTGCCAGCAGCCAAGTCCTTCGGGAGACCCAGTACTTC.

The rearrangement uses TRBV19 and TRBJ2-1, with D possibly TRBD1 on 6 matching bases. This CDR3 is built from 13 residues. V was pared by 5 bases and J by 8 bases, with 13 bases between. From germline, CDR1 is LNHDA and CDR2 SQIVND (reference sequence). The CDR3 region is CASSETGLHEQFF. The CDR3 DNA reads as TGTGCCAGTAGTGAGACAGGCCTCCATGAGCAGTTCTTC. Full variable domain (missing parts from reference TRBV19 and TRBJ2-1): DGGITQSPKYLFRKEGQNVTLSCEQNLNHDAMYWYRQDPGQGLRLIYYSQIVNDFQKGDIAEGYSVSREKKESFPLTVTSAQKNPTAFYLCASSETGLHEQFFGPGTRLTVL.

Only one count was recorded for this clone. The chain is built from TRBV7-2 and TRBJ1-2, with a weak D call TRBD1 (5 bases). V lost 5 bases and J 4 bases, leaving 17 bases between the germline ends. Germline V gene sequence: CDR1 SGHTA, CDR2 FQGNSA. The CDR3 consists of 15 residues. The CDR3 is CASSPFIPGLYGYTF. The CDR3, as DNA: TGTGCCAGCAGCCCCTTCATTCCAGGGCTCTATGGCTACACCTTC.

V and J are TRBV7-2 and TRBJ2-5, with TRBD1 matching 8 bases. The V segment lost 4 bases and the J segment 2 bases; nucleotides outside the gene matches: 12. The CDR3 is 17 amino acids. From germline, CDR1 is SGHTA and CDR2 FQGNSA. CDR3 sequence (DNA): TGTGCCAGCAGCTCTGGGGTTACTAGGACAGGGCAAGAGACCCAGTACTTC. Protein product: CASSSGVTRTGQETQYF. The entire variable domain, with the rest obtained from reference TRBV7-2 and TRBJ2-5, is as follows: GAGVSQSPSNKVTEKGKDVELRCDPISGHTALYWYRQSLGQGLEFLIYFQGNSAPDKSGLPSDRFSAERTGGSVSTLTIQRTQQEDSAVYLCASSSGVTRTGQETQYFGPGTRLLVL.

This chain links TRBV11-2 with TRBJ2-2; 11 bases align to TRBD1. CDR1 is SGHAT, CDR2 FQNNGV, per germline. The CDR3 contains 15 residues. The junction had 4 bases not matched to a gene; V was cut back by 5 bases and J by 5 bases. CDR3 nucleotide sequence: TGTGCCAGCAGCAGGGACAGGGGGAGAACCGGGGAGCTGTTTTTT. Protein sequence: CASSRDRGRTGELFF.

In its sample, this clone was seen once. This chain uses TRBV27 with TRBJ1-4, with 10 positions matching TRBD1. Germline V gene lookup returns CDR1 MNHEY and CDR2 SMNVEV (reference sequence). The CDR3 is 19 residues long. V gave up 6 bases and J gave up 0 bases; unmatched junction bases: 13. Here the CDR3 reads CASSLFGQGVGATNEKLFF. CDR3 DNA: TGTGCCAGCAGCCTCTTTGGACAGGGGGTAGGAGCAACTAATGAAAAACTGTTTTTT. Complete variable domain (other parts from reference TRBV27 and TRBJ1-4): EAQVTQNPRYLITVTGKKLTVTCSQNMNHEYMSWYRQDPGLGLRQIYYSMNVEVTDKGDVPEGYKVSRKEKRNFPLILESPSPNQTSLYFCASSLFGQGVGATNEKLFFGSGTQLSVL.

The V gene is TRBV7-2, the J gene TRBJ1-4; D not certain. This CDR3 is built from 15 residues. The germline V gene encodes CDR1 SGHTA and CDR2 FQGNSA. V dropped 5 bases and J dropped 4 bases, with 14 bases sitting between them. The CDR3 DNA reads TGTGCCAGCAGCCCTAGTAGGAGACTTAATGAAAAACTGTTTTTT. Its translation: CASSPSRRLNEKLFF.

The CDR3 loop reads CASREGQGNSYGYTF. For the CDR3, the DNA is TGTGCCAGCAGAGAGGGACAGGGTAACAGCTATGGCTACACCTTC. The chain carries TRBV2 and TRBJ1-2, with 9 bases lining up with TRBD1. CDR1 and CDR2 (germline): SNHLY, FYNNEI. V was clipped by 6 bases and J by 4 bases; unmatched bases: 9. This CDR3 comprises 15 residues.

The J gene is TRBJ1-6, the V gene TRBV7-9; TRBD1 might be the D (5 bases). The V end lost 8 bases, the J end lost 10 bases, and 12 bases lay between the germline ends. Germline V CDR1 and CDR2: SEHNR, FQNEAQ (reference sequence). The CDR3 spans 12 residues. The CDR3: CASVREGSPLHF. CDR3 nucleotides: TGTGCCAGCGTAAGGGAGGGGTCACCCCTCCACTTT.

There are a few counts of this clone. The chain recombines TRBV19 with TRBJ1-1, with D possibly matching TRBD1 (6 bases). The CDR3 totals 15 residues. CDR1 is LNHDA and CDR2 is SQIVND in the germline V gene (reference sequence). The V and J ends lost 5 bases and 3 bases respectively, with 16 bases between them. The DNA for the CDR3 is TGTGCCAGTAGTCCCACTCCGTACAGGGACACTGAAGCTTTCTTT. This gives the protein CASSPTPYRDTEAFF.

The V call is TRBV28, the J call TRBJ2-7; 10 positions match TRBD2. V was pared by 5 bases and J by 2 bases, with 15 bases of the junction left unmatched. CDR1 is MDHEN and CDR2 is SYDVKM in the germline V gene. The CDR3 length is 18 residues. The CDR3 DNA sequence: TGTGCCAGCAGTACACTAGCGGGACAGGCCAGTAAACCCTACGAGCAGTACGTC. Translating it yields CASSTLAGQASKPYEQYV.

The chain joins TRBV29-1 to TRBJ2-5, with 10 bases that match TRBD2. J gave up 2 bases and V 4 bases, and 10 bases lay outside the gene matches. Per the germline V gene, CDR1 is SQVTM and CDR2 is ANQGSEA. The CDR3 covers 16 residues. CDR3 in DNA: TGCAGCGTTGCTAGGGCTAGCGGGGGTGGTCAAGAGACCCAGTACTTC. Its protein is CSVARASGGGQETQYF.

This clone was found a few times. The chain uses TRBV7-9 and TRBJ1-2; D is unclear. The CDR3 covers 14 residues. The germline CDR1 and CDR2 sequences are SEHNR and FQNEAQ (reference sequence). Between the trimmed V and J ends, which lost 1 base and 10 bases, there was a span of 16 bases. In DNA form, the CDR3 reads TGTGCCAGCAGCTTAGAGTGGGAGTCCGACCCCTACACCTTC. Translating gives CASSLEWESDPYTF.

The gene calls are TRBV2 and TRBJ2-7; a weak D match, TRBD2 (6 bases). The germline gives CDR1 SNHLY, CDR2 FYNNEI. V lost 8 bases, J lost 4 bases, and 21 bases lay in between. The CDR3 has 15 residues. The CDR3 loop reads CASRWEALTRYEQYF. The CDR3 nucleotides read TGTGCCAGCCGATGGGAGGCCCTAACACGATACGAGCAGTACTTC.

This clone was counted a single time. The chain carries TRBV19 and TRBJ2-5, with TRBD2 matching 9 bases. Losses at the gene ends were 3 bases for V and 0 bases for J; bases not matched to a gene: 5. Germline CDR1 and CDR2: LNHDA and SQIVND (reference sequence). This CDR3 spans 16 amino acids. The CDR3 loop reads CASSMGLAGYQETQYF. The DNA of the CDR3 is TGTGCCAGTAGTATGGGGCTAGCGGGGTACCAAGAGACCCAGTACTTC.

This sequence joins TRBV18 and TRBJ2-3, with 8 bases that match TRBD2. The CDR3 totals 19 residues. Trimming cost V 3 bases and J 1 base; bases outside gene matches: 15. The V gene's germline CDR1 is KGHSH and CDR2 LQKENI. The CDR3 reads CASSPSFSGAGGGTDTQYF. The CDR3 DNA follows: TGTGCCAGCTCACCGAGCTTTAGCGGGGCCGGTGGGGGCACAGATACGCAGTATTTT.

The V call is TRBV19, the J call TRBJ1-3; TRBD1 is a possible D gene (5 bases). V lost 1 base to trimming and J lost 0 bases, with 7 bases between them. The length of the CDR3 is 15 residues. CDR1 and CDR2 (germline): LNHDA, SQIVND (reference sequence). CDR3 nucleotides: TGTGCCAGTAGTATAGGACAGACCTCTGGAAACACCATATATTTT. As protein: CASSIGQTSGNTIYF.